One T cell receptor beta chain is described in this entry. Its antigen is as yet unknown. The data stem from a study of cytomegalovirus exposure and HLA in healthy donors. This CDR3 comprises 15 residues. V lost 0 bases and J 2 bases, leaving 11 bases between the germline ends. Germline V gene lookup returns CDR1 SEHNR and CDR2 FQNEAQ (reference sequence). With 60 Vbeta and 13 Jbeta primers, the PCR was carried out. Sequencing was performed with immunoSEQ multiplex PCR; in TCRdb, only in-frame clones are kept and a portion is missing. The sample has 95,000 to 110,000 clones, 82% seen once. Study-wide results and caveats: Most likely, a cluster of highly shared sequence variants arose as a sequencing artifact. The authors listed roughly 150 TCR beta chains as cytomegalovirus-associated.

The sample comprised PBMCs. The sequence was obtained from a man aged 30-40 years in good health and CMV-seropositive. The chain combines TRBV7-9 with TRBJ2-7; D is ambiguous. Written as DNA, the CDR3 is TGTGCCAGCAGCTTAGCCTTTCGAGGCCCCTACGAGCAGTACTTC. Its translation: CASSLAFRGPYEQYF.